These T cell receptor beta chains were read from a single sample in a study of control samples from healthy donors and cancer patients. Some clones are missing from TCRdb's copy, which holds only in-frame ones; the method was immunoSEQ multiplex PCR. The sample lists some 130,000 clones; just under 95% were seen once. Sequencing was performed on blood. Receptors were obtained from a man aged 18 to 30 in good health. Each CDR3 is given with its conserved first and last residue. Each record gives: D gene, J gene, clone size, V gene, CDR3 protein, CDR3 DNA. D genes are given only for firm matches. Expanded clones are given a class, and other clones once, few, many or no size at all.

>NA|TRBJ2-7|NA|TRBV3-1/TRBV3-2
CASSQDPGRVGYEQYF
TGTGCCAGCAGCCAAGATCCCGGCAGAGTGGGCTACGAGCAGTACTTC
>TRBD2|TRBJ2-1|NA|TRBV12-5
CASGSAGAGNEQFF
TGTGCTAGTGGTTCAGCGGGGGCCGGGAATGAGCAGTTCTTC
>NA|TRBJ2-6|NA|TRBV6-5
CASGFSGANVLTF
TGTGCCAGCGGATTTTCTGGGGCCAACGTCCTGACTTTC
>NA|TRBJ1-5|NA|TRBV12-3/TRBV12-4
CASSLFADQPQHF
TGTGCCAGCAGTTTATTCGCTGATCAGCCCCAGCATTTT
>NA|TRBJ2-5|NA|TRBV6-5
CASSQRALQETQYF
TGTGCCAGCAGCCAGCGGGCACTTCAAGAGACCCAGTACTTC
>NA|TRBJ2-2|NA|TRBV3-1/TRBV3-2
CASSQVLGAVGTGELFF
TGTGCCAGCAGCCAAGTGCTGGGGGCGGTTGGGACCGGGGAGCTGTTTTTT
>NA|TRBJ2-2|NA|TRBV5-1
CASSLVQGVTGELFF
TGCGCCAGCAGCTTGGTCCAAGGGGTTACCGGGGAGCTGTTTTTT
>TRBD1|TRBJ1-2|NA|TRBV3-1/TRBV3-2
CASSPPSRSQGAYGYTF
TGTGCCAGCAGCCCCCCCAGTAGGTCTCAGGGGGCCTATGGCTACACCTTC
>TRBD1|TRBJ2-1|NA|TRBV19
CASSILGQEYNEQFF
TGTGCCAGTAGTATTCTGGGACAGGAGTACAATGAGCAGTTCTTC
>NA|TRBJ2-2|once|TRBV9
CASSLRGETGELFF
TGTGCCAGCAGTTTGAGGGGTGAAACCGGGGAGCTGTTTTTT
>NA|TRBJ1-2|NA|TRBV6-5
CASSRRGTYGYTF
TGTGCCAGCAGTCGCCGGGGGACCTATGGCTACACCTTC
>NA|TRBJ1-2|NA|TRBV19
CASRGASFDYGYTF
TGTGCCAGTAGAGGGGCCAGCTTCGACTATGGCTACACCTTC
>NA|TRBJ2-5|NA|TRBV7-7
CASSLGNDQETQYF
TGTGCCAGCAGCTTAGGGAATGACCAAGAGACCCAGTACTTC
>NA|TRBJ1-6|few|TRBV4-1
CASSQGSGGFDSPLHF
TGCGCCAGCAGCCAAGGTTCAGGAGGTTTTGATTCACCCCTCCACTTT
>NA|TRBJ2-5|NA|TRBV5-1
CASSLAGQGETQYF
TGCGCCAGCAGCTTGGCCGGTCAGGGGGAGACCCAGTACTTC
>NA|TRBJ2-7|NA|TRBV7-9
CASSFEGYEQYF
TGTGCCAGCAGCTTTGAGGGCTACGAGCAGTACTTC
>NA|TRBJ1-3|NA|TRBV5-4
CASSSSVGDFGNTIYF
TGTGCCAGCAGCTCGTCGGTCGGAGATTTTGGAAACACCATATATTTT
>NA|TRBJ2-5|NA|TRBV4-1
CASSQDQPSNQYF
TGCGCCAGCAGCCAAGATCAACCGAGCAACCAGTACTTC
>TRBD2|TRBJ2-2|NA|TRBV6-2/TRBV6-3
CASSWLAGNTGELFF
TGTGCCAGCAGTTGGCTAGCGGGGAACACCGGGGAGCTGTTTTTT
>TRBD1|TRBJ1-5|NA|TRBV27
CASSLEGAGAHNQPQHF
TGTGCCAGCAGTTTAGAGGGGGCAGGGGCCCACAATCAGCCCCAGCATTTT
>TRBD1|TRBJ2-7|NA|TRBV5-1
CASSLVGQGSYEQYF
TGCGCCAGCAGCTTGGTCGGACAGGGGTCCTACGAGCAGTACTTC
>NA|TRBJ1-6|NA|TRBV18
CASSPGSGAPPLHF
TGTGCCAGCTCACCCGGGAGCGGGGCCCCACCCCTCCACTTT
>NA|TRBJ1-2|NA|TRBV20-1
CSARTNYGYTF
TGCAGTGCTAGAACTAACTATGGCTACACCTTC
>NA|TRBJ1-6|NA|TRBV6-5
CASRAPGGNSPLHF
TGTGCCAGCAGGGCCCCCGGCGGCAATTCACCCCTCCACTTT
>NA|TRBJ1-1|NA|TRBV5-6
CASSLRGGVTEAFF
TGTGCCAGCAGCTTGCGGGGCGGGGTCACTGAAGCTTTCTTT
>NA|TRBJ2-7|NA|TRBV27
CASSPGGQGYEQYF
TGTGCCAGCAGCCCGGGAGGACAGGGCTACGAGCAGTACTTC
>NA|TRBJ2-7|NA|TRBV11-2
CASSSGRYEQYF
TGTGCCAGCAGCTCGGGACGCTACGAGCAGTACTTC
>TRBD1|TRBJ1-2|NA|TRBV11-2
CASSSGQGYGYTF
TGTGCCAGCAGCTCGGGACAGGGTTATGGCTACACCTTC
>NA|TRBJ2-7|NA|TRBV7-9
CASSLVAGGYEQYF
TGTGCCAGCAGCTTAGTTGCAGGGGGGTACGAGCAGTACTTC
>TRBD1|TRBJ1-6|few|TRBV6-5
CASSTHRGNNSPLHF
TGTGCCAGCAGTACTCACAGGGGGAATAATTCACCCCTCCACTTT
>NA|TRBJ1-1|once|TRBV2
CASLKGEIGRTEAFF
TGTGCCAGCCTAAAGGGAGAAATAGGACGGACTGAAGCTTTCTTT
>NA|TRBJ1-1|NA|TRBV6-6
CASRSQRRQPNAEAFF
TGTGCCAGCAGATCCCAAAGGCGGCAGCCGAATGCTGAAGCTTTCTTT
>NA|TRBJ1-3|NA|TRBV6-5
CASRFWTDSGNTIYF
TGTGCCAGCAGGTTTTGGACAGATTCTGGAAACACCATATATTTT
>NA|TRBJ1-1|NA|TRBV19
CASSSGGREAFF
TGTGCCAGTAGTTCCGGGGGGCGGGAAGCTTTCTTT
>NA|TRBJ1-6|NA|TRBV30
CAWRGGSYNSPLHF
TGTGCCTGGAGAGGGGGGTCCTATAATTCACCCCTCCACTTT
>TRBD1|TRBJ1-1|NA|TRBV5-3
CARTLREGGLGTEAFF
TGTGCCAGAACCCTTAGAGAAGGGGGCCTGGGCACTGAAGCTTTCTTT
>NA|TRBJ1-2|NA|TRBV12-3/TRBV12-4
CASSQLRNYGYTF
TGTGCCAGCAGCCAACTGAGAAACTATGGCTACACCTTC